The clone carrying this TCR beta chain was observed a handful of times. Its antigen is not known. A much larger clone is a single base away; this may be a read error. This entry comes from a study of T cells after yellow fever vaccination. Study-wide points: Within FACS-sorted repertoires, abundant clonotypes contaminating from the bulk population could be present.

CDR1 and CDR2 from the germline V gene are SGDLS and YYNGEE. This CDR3 has 12 amino acids. TCRdb re-analysed the 5' RACE reads in MiXCR, keeping a single row per CDR3 protein. The sample holds a few hundred thousand distinct CDR3 sequences; about 4% are singletons and the top ten take 20% to 25%. This chain joins TRBV9 and TRBJ2-3; D remains ambiguous. The specimen was PBMCs, collected 5 days after the yellow fever booster vaccination. The source of this sequence is a man aged 18-30 years who received the YFV17D yellow fever vaccine. DNA for the CDR3: TGTGCCAGCTGCGTAGAATTAGATACGCAGTATTTT. Encoded protein: CASCVELDTQYF. Using reference TRBV9 and TRBJ2-3 for the parts outside the CDR3, the full variable domain is DSGVTQTPKHLITATGQRVTLRCSPRSGDLSVYWYQQSLDQGLQFLIQYYNGEERAKGNILERFSAQQFPDLHSELNLSSLELGDSALYFCASCVELDTQYFGPGTRLTVL.